The 9 T cell receptor beta chains below were found in one sample sequenced in a study of OX40 agonist ivuxolimab in advanced cancers. This table comes from immunoSEQ multiplex PCR, and its TCRdb copy is limited to in-frame clones, with some not included. Of tens of thousands of clones listed, approximately 85% are singletons. The source material was CD4+ or CD8+ T cells sorted from blood, sampled in a trial of the OX40 agonist ivuxolimab. The receptor source for this set is an adult with an advanced solid tumor such as melanoma, head and neck, liver or kidney cancer.

The chain has TRBV30 and TRBJ1-1; D not certain. The V end lost 5 bases, the J end lost 5 bases, and 9 bases lay between the germline ends. The CDR3 spans 11 residues. Germline V gives CDR1 GTSNPN, CDR2 SVGIG (reference sequence). As DNA, the CDR3 is TGTGCCTGGCAAGATAGTACTGAAGCTTTCTTT. It codes for CAWQDSTEAFF.

The CDR3 sequence is CASSPGPRTDTQYF. In nucleotides, the CDR3 is TGTGCCAGCAGTCCCGGGCCCCGCACAGATACGCAGTATTTT. The chain joins TRBV6-1 to TRBJ2-3; D uncertain. The germline CDR1 and CDR2 sequences are MNHNS and SASEGT. The CDR3 totals 14 residues. With 5 bases removed from V and 1 base from J, the gap between germline ends came to 10 bases.

The V and J genes are TRBV5-4 and TRBJ2-1, with 10 bases fitting TRBD2. The V gene end was trimmed by 0 bases and the J gene end by 3 bases; junction bases not matched to a gene: 3. Germline V gene sequence: CDR1 SGHNT, CDR2 YYREEE (reference sequence). The CDR3 sequence is 16 residues long. CDR3 region: CASSLGTSGNYNEQFF. The DNA for the CDR3 is TGTGCCAGCAGCTTGGGGACTAGCGGAAACTACAATGAGCAGTTCTTC.

The chain is built from TRBV28 and TRBJ1-3; possibly TRBD1 for D (5 bases). Germline V gives CDR1 MDHEN, CDR2 SYDVKM. This CDR3 contains 15 residues. Trimming took off 2 bases at V and 3 bases at J, with 11 bases between the two ends. CDR3 coding DNA: TGTGCCAGCAGTTTAGTCGGGGGTAGTGGAAACACCATATATTTT. Translated: CASSLVGGSGNTIYF.

The CDR3, as DNA: TGTGCCAGTAGTAAATACCTACAAGTCCATGAGCAGTTCTTC. Translated, it gives CASSKYLQVHEQFF. This chain joins TRBV19 and TRBJ2-1; the D is unclear. The germline CDR1 and CDR2 sequences are LNHDA and SQIVND (reference sequence). The CDR3 sequence is 14 residues long. V was pared by 4 bases and J by 8 bases, with 15 bases between.

This chain uses TRBV5-1 with TRBJ1-4; 9 bases fit TRBD1. CDR3 length: 17 amino acids. Looked up from germline, CDR1 is SGHRS and CDR2 is YFSETQ. The trim removed 5 bases at V and 2 bases at J, leaving 10 bases unmatched. CDR3 sequence: CASSSAGTGYTNEKLFF. The DNA for the CDR3 is TGCGCCAGCAGTTCCGCCGGGACAGGGTACACTAATGAAAAACTGTTTTTT.

The count of this clone is one. This chain connects TRBV7-8 to TRBJ1-3; D is uncertain. The CDR3 extends over 14 amino acids. The germline CDR1 and CDR2 sequences are SGHVS and FQNEAQ. The V gene lost 5 bases and the J gene lost 3 bases, with 11 bases spanning the gap. The CDR3 here is CASSPRSIGNTIYF. CDR3 nucleotide sequence: TGTGCCAGCAGCCCGAGGTCTATTGGAAACACCATATATTTT.

J is TRBJ1-3 and V is TRBV6-6; D is ambiguous. The germline V gene encodes CDR1 MNHNY and CDR2 SVGAGI (reference sequence). V lost 2 bases, J lost 0 bases, and 8 bases lay in between. There are 15 residues in the CDR3. The CDR3 region is CASSYRRHSGNTIYF. The DNA for the CDR3 is TGTGCCAGCAGTTACAGGCGACACTCTGGAAACACCATATATTTT.

The V gene is TRBV6-1, the J gene TRBJ2-3; 10 nucleotides line up with TRBD2. V was pared by 10 bases and J by 6 bases, with 13 bases of the junction left unmatched. The CDR3 consists of 15 residues. CDR1 is MNHNS, CDR2 SASEGT, per germline. CDR3 coding DNA: TGTGCCACCCAGCCCCTAGCGGGGGACGTGGATACGCAGTATTTT. Translated, it gives CATQPLAGDVDTQYF.